Below are 6 T cell receptor beta chains sequenced from a single sample in a study of blood T cell repertoires in COVID-19 (dated by TCRdb to the early 2020s). The library came from the immunoSEQ multiplex PCR assay. The table was pulled from immuneACCESS by TCRdb, which kept in-frame rearrangements only. Such tables lose some clones; where checked, under half of the loss comes from unresolved V genes, and the rest has no known cause. The sample records over 150,000 clones, roughly 84% of which are singletons. Over 15% of the sample lies in the top ten. Input material: peripheral blood. All receptors come from a man between 45 and 60 years old with COVID-19, enrolled during active disease.

The chain couples TRBV29-1 to TRBJ1-1; 8 bases align to TRBD1. Germline CDR1 is SQVTM and CDR2 is ANQGSEA. With 7 bases clipped from V and 0 bases from J, the junction kept 4 bases outside the gene matches. The CDR3 extends over 13 amino acids. This chain's CDR3 is CSGRTGMNTEAFF. Here the CDR3 DNA reads TGCAGCGGTCGGACAGGGATGAACACTGAAGCTTTCTTT.

The chain is built from TRBV7-2 and TRBJ1-4; D is ambiguous. Trimming stripped 3 bases from V and 0 bases from J, with 8 bases between. The CDR3 totals 15 residues. Per the germline V gene, CDR1 is SGHTA and CDR2 is FQGNSA. Written as DNA, the CDR3 is TGTGCCAGCAGCTTTACCGGGACAACTAATGAAAAACTGTTTTTT. It encodes CASSFTGTTNEKLFF.

This clone was counted once. V usage is TRBV6-2 or TRBV6-3 and J usage is TRBJ2-2; a possible D gene is TRBD2 (5 bases). Germline V gives CDR1 MNHEY, CDR2 SVGEGT. The CDR3 loop spans 12 amino acids. V was cut by 5 bases and J by 6 bases, with 7 bases left in between. The CDR3 DNA reads as TGTGCCAGCAGTGCCGGGGCCGGGGAGCTGTTTTTT. Translated, it gives CASSAGAGELFF.

This clone was observed a handful of times. The rearrangement links TRBV29-1 to TRBJ2-7; TRBD2 might be the D (6 bases). Looked up from germline, CDR1 is SQVTM and CDR2 is ANQGSEA. CDR3 length equals 14 residues. Trimming took 4 bases from V and 0 from J, leaving 13 bases between them. The CDR3 here is CSVGRWGVSYEQYF. The CDR3 coding sequence is TGCAGCGTTGGCAGGTGGGGGGTCTCCTACGAGCAGTACTTC.

The chain has TRBV7-9 and TRBJ1-3; D perhaps matches TRBD1 (5 bases). The length of the CDR3 is 16 residues. Germline lookup yields CDR1 SEHNR and CDR2 FQNEAQ (reference sequence). Trimming removed 1 base at V and 4 bases at J, with 14 bases between. The CDR3 coding sequence is TGTGCCAGCAGCTTAGAAGGCGGGGCAGGGGGAAACACCATATATTTT. Translating gives CASSLEGGAGGNTIYF.

The chain couples TRBV7-8 to TRBJ2-7; D possibly corresponds to TRBD2 (7 bases). The germline V gene encodes CDR1 SGHVS and CDR2 FQNEAQ. Trimming pared 3 bases from V and 5 bases from J, leaving 14 bases between. The CDR3 has 14 amino acids. The CDR3 coding sequence is TGTGCCAGCAGCTTTGGGGGGGCTCCAGACGAGCAGTACTTC. This translates into CASSFGGAPDEQYF.